This T cell receptor (beta chain) was profiled in a study of cytomegalovirus exposure and HLA in healthy donors (TCRdb year 2017). With regard to the full study: The 666 repertoires of the first cohort and the 95 to 150 validation repertoires were produced on the same platform, according to a later analysis. The study was designed to test whether signatures of past pathogen exposure could be identified by cataloging public T cell receptors. In addition to the first cohort of 666 subjects, a separate validation cohort of 100 to 150 different subjects was used. To predict cytomegalovirus infection status, the study brought together high-throughput TCR immunosequencing, statistical association of individual TCRs with disease status, and machine learning. What the study reported, not specific to this receptor: A later analysis had no HLA typing for the validation cohort, so co-occurrence there was scored across all 130 or so repertoires. The study gave a list of some 150 TCR beta chains associated with cytomegalovirus. Across donors, most TCR sequences were observed very rarely, whereas some public TCRs were present in many individuals. According to the authors, the approach could potentially be generalized to other disease states and immunological phenotypes. The classifier was reported to diagnose cytomegalovirus status with high specificity and sensitivity in both the original cohort and the validation cohort. In vitro tests confirmed that a few of the cytomegalovirus-associated TCR beta chains recognize cytomegalovirus antigens. Of the cluster scores, about 94% were above 0 in a later analysis, which found that TCRs clustered in the first cohort also tended to co-occur in the 95 to 150 validation repertoires.

This clone appeared a single time. This receptor's antigen is unknown. Per-nucleotide qualities are absent, and no much larger clonotype sits a single base away. Donors formed part of the validation cohort, which comprised over a hundred subjects and was distinct from the first cohort of 666 subjects. The library was produced with the immunoSEQ multiplex PCR assay. The study's processing was this. A statistical classification framework was developed to diagnose cytomegalovirus status using the catalog of TCR beta chain sequences. TCRdb holds this immuneACCESS table with in-frame rearrangements only. Some clones are missing; in checked studies, unresolved V genes explain under half, and the rest has no known cause. D and trimming come from the DNA, and the V and J calls and clone size come from that table. The sample contains 160,000 or so clones, about 82% of them found a single time. The top ten clonotypes cover approximately 2.3% of the sample.

V is trimmed back by 4 bases and J by 2 bases, and the junction contains 5 bases that no gene match accounts for. Including the terminal cysteine and phenylalanine, the CDR3 comprises 15 residues. Here the CDR3 DNA is all that survives: 45 bases in frame from base 1. Taken from the germline V gene (reference sequence), the CDR1 and CDR2 loops are PRHDT and FYEKMQ. The chain is made from TRBV13 and TRBJ2-7; 10 central nucleotides agree with TRBD2. The sequence came from a young man in good health and CMV-seropositive. The sample consisted of PBMCs. CDR3 reads: CASSSLSGGAYEQYF. The nucleotide sequence reads as follows: TGTGCCAGCAGCTCTCTGAGCGGGGGGGCCTACGAGCAGTACTTC.